This T cell receptor beta chain came from a study of T cells after somatic rescue of genetic block. This CDR3 comprises 14 residues. Germline CDR1 is SGHAT and CDR2 is FQDESV (reference sequence). The ends were cut back, 5 bases at V and 2 bases at J, with 12 bases in the middle. The repertoire was sequenced with immunoSEQ multiplex PCR; TCRdb's copy has only in-frame clones and lacks some. The sample records tens of thousands of clones, more than 75% being singletons. This TCR came from a man under 40. The sequencing input was peripheral blood mononuclear cells (PBMCs). The chain links TRBV11-1 to TRBJ1-1; D unresolved. CDR3: CASSPSRRNTEAFF. CDR3 in DNA: TGTGCCAGCAGCCCTAGTCGGAGAAACACTGAAGCTTTCTTT.